This passage covers 16 T cell receptor beta chains from one sample sequenced in a study of shared clonotypes between healthy human individuals. Some clones are missing from TCRdb's copy, which holds only in-frame ones; the method was immunoSEQ multiplex PCR. Of some 2.3 million clones listed, 90% to 95% are singletons. The source material was naive CD4+ T cells from PBMCs. Subset in this sample: CD45RA+ positively selected. The receptor source for this set is a man younger than 30 in good health. Some clones in this sample may be carry-over from other donors' samples.

This clone was seen a single time. Here the CDR3 DNA reads TGCAGCGTTGAAAGGGGCCGAAGGGATATGAACACTGAAGCTTTCTTT. Its protein product is CSVERGRRDMNTEAFF. This rearrangement joins TRBV29-1 to TRBJ1-1; a weak D match, TRBD1 (5 bases). The V end lost 2 bases, the J end lost 0 bases, and 16 bases lay between the germline ends. Germline V gives CDR1 SQVTM, CDR2 ANQGSEA. This CDR3 is 16 amino acids long.

The chain is built from TRBV2 and TRBJ2-3; 7 bases are shared with TRBD2. V trimming: 7 bases; J trimming: 4 bases; junction bases outside the gene matches: 11. From germline, CDR1 is SNHLY and CDR2 FYNNEI. The CDR3 sequence is 15 residues long. DNA of the CDR3: TGTGCCAGCAAAAGGGGCGGGGGAATCGCAGATACGCAGTATTTT. It encodes CASKRGGGIADTQYF.

In this sample, this clone turned up once. The V gene is TRBV7-3, the J gene TRBJ2-2, with 8 bases matching TRBD2. Germline-derived CDR1 and CDR2 are SGHTA and FQGTGA. The CDR3 spans 16 residues. Trimming took 2 bases from V and 7 from J; bases not matched to a gene: 9. Here the CDR3 reads CASSLYPGGPGGELFF. CDR3 DNA sequence: TGTGCCAGCAGCTTATATCCGGGAGGGCCCGGCGGGGAGCTGTTTTTT.

V usage is TRBV2 and J usage is TRBJ2-5; the D gene is possibly TRBD1 (7 bases). Germline V gives CDR1 SNHLY, CDR2 FYNNEI. This CDR3 is built from 11 residues. V lost 11 bases, J lost 9 bases, and 16 bases lay in between. In DNA form, the CDR3 reads TGTGCCCCCAGGGGGGATGGGGCCCAGTACTTC. This sequence encodes CAPRGDGAQYF. The whole variable domain, filled in from reference TRBV2 and TRBJ2-5, reads EPEVTQTPSHQVTQMGQEVILRCVPISNHLYFYWYRQILGQKVEFLVSFYNNEISEKSEIFDDQFSVERPDGSNFTLKIRSTKLEDSAMYFCAPRGDGAQYFGPGTRLLVL.

The chain is built from TRBV7-9 and TRBJ2-1; D might be TRBD1 or TRBD2, each matching 5 bases. Trimming shortened V by 4 bases and J by 4 bases, and 17 bases separated the two germline ends. Germline CDR1 reads SEHNR; CDR2 reads FQNEAQ (reference sequence). CDR3 length: 16 amino acids. The CDR3 DNA sequence: TGTGCCAGCAGCTCTCAAACCCGGGGCAGATACAATGAGCAGTTCTTC. Its protein product is CASSSQTRGRYNEQFF.

The genes are TRBV5-1 and TRBJ1-4; D gene unclear. Trimming shortened V by 1 base and J by 4 bases, and 11 bases separated the two germline ends. This CDR3 is built from 15 residues. The V gene's germline CDR1 is SGHRS and CDR2 YFSETQ. In nucleotides, the CDR3 is TGCGCCAGCAGCTTGAGAGGCGGCGATAATGAAAAACTGTTTTTT. This encodes CASSLRGGDNEKLFF.

This rearrangement joins TRBV28 to TRBJ1-1; D call uncertain. Trimming left V 7 bases short and J 5 bases short, with 17 bases between. Looked up from germline, CDR1 is MDHEN and CDR2 is SYDVKM. This CDR3 comprises 14 residues. In DNA form, the CDR3 reads TGTGCCAGCATTCCTACTGGAATTTGGACTGAAGCTTTCTTT. This codes for CASIPTGIWTEAFF.

This sequence joins TRBV28 and TRBJ1-2; TRBD1 might be the D (5 bases). This CDR3 has 15 amino acids. The V gene's germline CDR1 is MDHEN and CDR2 SYDVKM. V was cut by 6 bases and J by 7 bases, with 21 bases left in between. The CDR3 sequence: CASRGNEGKGSGYTF. CDR3 coding DNA: TGTGCCAGCAGGGGAAACGAGGGGAAGGGCTCTGGCTACACCTTC.

The V gene is TRBV28, the J gene TRBJ2-4; TRBD2 aligns across 10 bases. Germline V gives CDR1 MDHEN, CDR2 SYDVKM. The CDR3 is 16 amino acids. Germline trimming cut 6 bases from V and 3 bases from J; bases unmatched to any gene: 8. The CDR3: CASSSSGGSVKNIQYF. The CDR3 DNA is TGTGCCAGCAGCTCTAGCGGGGGAAGTGTCAAAAACATTCAGTACTTC.

This chain links TRBV19 with TRBJ2-1; 8 positions match TRBD2. J lost 2 bases, V lost 7 bases, and 7 bases had no gene match. Per the germline V gene, CDR1 is LNHDA and CDR2 is SQIVND (reference sequence). The CDR3 has 15 amino acids. The CDR3 loop is CASTLAGGTYNEQFF. In DNA, the CDR3 is TGTGCCAGTACACTGGCGGGAGGCACCTACAATGAGCAGTTCTTC.

As DNA, the CDR3 is TGTGCCAGCTCACCACAGGGGGGGGCAGCTGGAAACACCATATATTTT. Translation: CASSPQGGAAGNTIYF. The chain has TRBV18 and TRBJ1-3; D possibly corresponds to TRBD1 (6 bases). This CDR3 contains 16 residues. V lost 1 base and J 2 bases, leaving 12 bases between the germline ends. The germline gives CDR1 KGHSH, CDR2 LQKENI.

The V call is TRBV30, the J call TRBJ2-7, with 7 bases identical to TRBD2. The J segment lost 7 bases and the V segment lost 0 bases, leaving 15 bases of the junction unmatched. The CDR3 has 16 amino acids. Germline V CDR1 and CDR2: GTSNPN, SVGIG (reference sequence). The CDR3: CAWSVRAGAVTEEQYF. The CDR3 region has the DNA TGTGCCTGGAGTGTACGCGCGGGAGCGGTCACGGAGGAGCAGTACTTC. The full variable domain, completed using reference TRBV30 and TRBJ2-7, is SQTIHQWPATLVQPVGSPLSLECTVEGTSNPNLYWYRQAAGRGLQLLFYSVGIGQISSEVPQNLSASRPQDRQFILSSKKLLLSDSGFYLCAWSVRAGAVTEEQYFGPGTRLTVT.

The V call is TRBV10-1, the J call TRBJ1-1, with D uncertain. V lost 0 bases and J 1 base, leaving 9 bases between the germline ends. Germline V gives CDR1 WNHNN, CDR2 SYGVQD (reference sequence). CDR3 length: 15 amino acids. CDR3 bases: TGCGCCAGCAGTGAGTCGTACGGCGGGAACACTGAAGCTTTCTTT. Its translation: CASSESYGGNTEAFF.

The V gene is TRBV7-2, the J gene TRBJ2-5; the D is unclear. CDR1 and CDR2 (germline): SGHTA, FQGNSA. The CDR3 extends over 14 amino acids. Trimming pared 5 bases from V and 5 bases from J, leaving 15 bases between. The CDR3 is CASSNRAGRETQYF. The CDR3 nucleotides are TGTGCCAGCAGCAATCGTGCTGGCCGGGAGACCCAGTACTTC.

The count of this clone is one. V usage is TRBV19 and J usage is TRBJ1-5; no firm D call. The germline V and J ends were trimmed by 3 bases and 4 bases, with 16 bases remaining between them. Looked up from germline, CDR1 is LNHDA and CDR2 is SQIVND (reference sequence). The CDR3 length is 16 residues. The CDR3 loop reads CASSIQAGLANQPQHF. As DNA, the CDR3 is TGTGCCAGTAGTATCCAGGCAGGCCTCGCAAATCAGCCCCAGCATTTT. Based on the CDR3 plus reference TRBV19 and TRBJ1-5, the full variable domain is DGGITQSPKYLFRKEGQNVTLSCEQNLNHDAMYWYRQDPGQGLRLIYYSQIVNDFQKGDIAEGYSVSREKKESFPLTVTSAQKNPTAFYLCASSIQAGLANQPQHFGDGTRLSIL.

Turning to this clone: The sample holds other DNA sequences that translate to the same CDR3. The chain joins TRBV7-3 to TRBJ2-3; D may be TRBD1 or TRBD2 (5 bases each). CDR1 and CDR2 (germline): SGHTA, FQGTGA. V lost 2 bases and J lost 6, with 6 bases in between. This CDR3 contains 12 residues. CDR3 nucleotide sequence: TGTGCCAGCAGCTTAGAGGGGGATACGCAGTATTTT. This sequence encodes CASSLEGDTQYF.